This TCR beta chain was identified during a study of siplizumab effects on memory and regulatory T cells. General study results and limits: Only a minority of proliferating CD4+ or CD8+ clones had an assignable naive or memory phenotype, with roughly 80-96% lacking one.

This CDR3 has 10 amino acids. The V gene's germline CDR1 is GTSNPN and CDR2 SVGIG (reference sequence). Trimming pared 1 base from V and 3 bases from J, leaving 0 bases between. Repertoires were generated with immunoSEQ multiplex PCR, while TCRdb's copy carries only in-frame clones and drops some. The sample yields about 1,100 clones, more than 60% seen once. Relative to its sample, this clone is large. The antigen remains undetermined. The V gene is TRBV30, the J gene TRBJ1-1; D is uncertain. Material: TEMRA CD8+ T cells sorted from blood. The subset here: unstimulated CD8+ CD45RA+ effector memory T cells. This receptor was taken from a human donor in good health. CDR3 loop: CAWSDTEAFF. CDR3 nucleotide sequence: TGTGCCTGGAGTGACACTGAAGCTTTCTTT.